Following are 6 T cell receptor beta chains from one sample sequenced in a study of T cell responses to AZD1222 COVID-19 vaccine. Only in-frame clones appear in the TCRdb table, and some are missing; sequencing was by immunoSEQ multiplex PCR. Of about 97,000 clones listed, roughly 87% are singletons. The material was peripheral blood, obtained on day 0 of AZD1222 vaccination. The receptors were gathered from an adult in good health.

This chain uses TRBV18 with TRBJ1-5; 10 positions agree with TRBD1. There are 14 residues in the CDR3. The trim removed 6 bases at V and 5 bases at J, leaving 4 bases unmatched. CDR1 and CDR2 from the germline V gene are KGHSH and LQKENI. The CDR3, as DNA: TGTGCCAGCTCCCCCGGACAGGGGGATCAGCCCCAGCATTTT. It translates to CASSPGQGDQPQHF.

The rearrangement links TRBV7-2 to TRBJ2-2, with a possible D match to TRBD2 (6 bases). This CDR3 spans 16 amino acids. Germline V gene lookup returns CDR1 SGHTA and CDR2 FQGNSA. With 4 bases removed from V and 0 bases from J, the gap between germline ends came to 12 bases. CDR3 bases: TGTGCCAGCAGCTCCAATCCGGGGGCGAACACCGGGGAGCTGTTTTTT. Protein sequence: CASSSNPGANTGELFF.

The chain links TRBV29-1 to TRBJ1-1; TRBD1 agrees at 8 bases. CDR3 length: 14 amino acids. The germline V gene encodes CDR1 SQVTM and CDR2 ANQGSEA. CDR3 sequence (DNA): TGCGGCATTCGACAGGGGACCTCCCACACTGAAGCTTTCTTT. Translating it yields CGIRQGTSHTEAFF.

The CDR3 sequence is CASGPGLEQYF. Written as DNA, the CDR3 is TGTGCCAGTGGTCCGGGACTCGAGCAGTACTTC. The V call is TRBV19, the J call TRBJ2-7, with a possible D match to TRBD2 (6 bases). Germline-derived CDR1 and CDR2 are LNHDA and SQIVND (reference sequence). CDR3 size: 11 residues. Deletions cut 8 bases from V and 6 bases from J, with 11 bases between.

The chain couples TRBV14 to TRBJ2-7; tentatively, D is TRBD1 (5 bases). V was pared by 4 bases and J by 6 bases, with 13 bases between. Germline V gene data show CDR1 as SGHDN and CDR2 as FVKESK. The CDR3 consists of 13 residues. CDR3 residues: CASSLNQGGEQYF. The CDR3 DNA reads as TGTGCCAGCAGCCTTAATCAGGGTGGCGAGCAGTACTTC.

The chain is built from TRBV30 and TRBJ2-7, with 8 nucleotides matching TRBD2. V was pared by 4 bases and J by 8 bases, with 4 bases of the junction left unmatched. CDR1 and CDR2 (germline): GTSNPN, SVGIG (reference sequence). The length of the CDR3 is 11 residues. CDR3 region: CAWTAGGQQYF. CDR3 nucleotide sequence: TGTGCCTGGACCGCGGGGGGACAGCAGTACTTC.